The 31 T cell receptor beta chains in this list originate from one sample, sequenced in a study of metastatic and nonmetastatic thyroid tumors. No patient had received any treatment before thyroid surgery. TCRdb ran MiXCR on the PCR reads. The data show more than 25,000 clones, with 6% to 9.5% seen just once and around 45% held by the top ten. The sample comprised blood. These receptors came from a female donor with papillary thyroid cancer or a benign thyroid nodule (not recorded which). Some clones in this sample may be carry-over from other donors' samples.

This clone was seen many times. The chain joins TRBV2 to TRBJ2-5; weak D call: TRBD2 (5 bases). This CDR3 has 12 amino acids. V was shortened by 8 bases and J by 4 bases, with 11 bases between the two germline ends. Per germline, CDR1 SNHLY and CDR2 FYNNEI. The CDR3 spells CASGSLGETQYF. CDR3 nucleotides: TGTGCCAGCGGGAGTTTGGGAGAGACCCAGTACTTC.

This clone was recorded at least ten times. The J gene is TRBJ2-2, the V gene TRBV30; 7 positions agree with TRBD2. In germline, CDR1 is GTSNPN, CDR2 SVGIG (reference sequence). The CDR3 has 16 residues. Trimming cost V 5 bases and J 0 bases; bases outside gene matches: 9. CDR3 sequence reads: CAWVLAGRTNTGELFF. As DNA, the CDR3 is TGTGCCTGGGTGTTGGCCGGGAGGACGAACACCGGGGAGCTGTTTTTT.

This clone was detected many times. The rearrangement links TRBV20-1 to TRBJ1-2; D may be TRBD1 (6 bases). Per germline, CDR1 DFQATT and CDR2 SNEGSKA (reference sequence). The CDR3 is made up of 13 amino acids. V was trimmed by 3 bases and J by 2 bases, leaving 10 bases between them. The CDR3: CSASPTGNYGYTF. The CDR3 region has the DNA TGCAGTGCTAGCCCAACAGGGAACTATGGCTACACCTTC.

This clone was found many times. The chain combines TRBV9 with TRBJ2-2; no clear D gene. V shed 0 bases and J shed 0 bases, with 9 bases lying between them. The germline V gene encodes CDR1 SGDLS and CDR2 YYNGEE. The CDR3 has 16 residues. In nucleotides, the CDR3 is TGTGCCAGCAGCGTAGTCGAAGTCGCGAACACCGGGGAGCTGTTTTTT. Translation: CASSVVEVANTGELFF.

At least ten counts were recorded for this clone. The chain links TRBV20-1 to TRBJ1-5, with D possibly matching TRBD1 (6 bases). Trimming removed 6 bases from V and 2 bases from J, with 17 bases in between. The CDR3 is made up of 15 amino acids. The germline V gene encodes CDR1 DFQATT and CDR2 SNEGSKA (reference sequence). CDR3 in DNA: TGCAGTGCACCCGGTGGGGGGGCTGGCAATCAGCCCCAGCATTTT. Translated, it gives CSAPGGGAGNQPQHF.

This clone was picked up many times. This rearrangement joins TRBV2 to TRBJ1-1; maybe TRBD1 (5 bases). Per the germline V gene, CDR1 is SNHLY and CDR2 is FYNNEI. The CDR3 is 13 residues long. V was clipped by 7 bases and J by 5 bases, with 14 bases between them. The CDR3 DNA sequence: TGTGCCAGCAATTTCAGGGCTGGGACTGAAGCTTTCTTT. Translation: CASNFRAGTEAFF. The whole variable domain, remainder taken from reference TRBV2 and TRBJ1-1, is EPEVTQTPSHQVTQMGQEVILRCVPISNHLYFYWYRQILGQKVEFLVSFYNNEISEKSEIFDDQFSVERPDGSNFTLKIRSTKLEDSAMYFCASNFRAGTEAFFGQGTRLTVV.

This clone came up many times. The V call is TRBV28, the J call TRBJ1-4, with TRBD1 matching over 7 bases. Per the germline V gene, CDR1 is MDHEN and CDR2 is SYDVKM. J lost 4 bases, V lost 8 bases, and 13 bases had no gene match. The length of the CDR3 is 16 residues. The CDR3 spells CASRGLQGRGNEKLFF. CDR3 nucleotide sequence: TGTGCCAGCCGAGGGTTACAGGGGAGGGGTAATGAAAAACTGTTTTTT.

This clone came up many times. The rearrangement joins TRBV11-2 to TRBJ2-3; D gene uncertain. Germline CDR1 is SGHAT and CDR2 is FQNNGV. The V and J ends lost 5 bases and 0 bases respectively, with 6 bases between them. The CDR3 loop spans 13 amino acids. The CDR3 DNA sequence: TGTGCCAGCAGCATCGGGAGCACAGATACGCAGTATTTT. Residues: CASSIGSTDTQYF.

In this sample, this clone turned up many times. This rearrangement joins TRBV12-3 or TRBV12-4 to TRBJ2-1; the match to TRBD2 covers 11 bases. The CDR3 totals 16 residues. V shed 4 bases and J 4 bases; nucleotides not matched to a gene: 6. The CDR3 DNA sequence: TGTGCCAGCAGTTCCCCGACTAGCGGGAAATACAATGAGCAGTTCTTC. It encodes CASSSPTSGKYNEQFF.

The sample holds many counts of this clone. The chain combines TRBV20-1 with TRBJ2-7; tentatively, D is TRBD2 (6 bases). The V gene's germline CDR1 is DFQATT and CDR2 SNEGSKA (reference sequence). The V end lost 5 bases, the J end lost 4 bases, and 9 bases lay between the germline ends. The CDR3 runs to 11 residues. CDR3 DNA: TGCAGTGCTCAGACTAGATACGAGCAGTACTTC. Its translation is CSAQTRYEQYF.

This clone was seen at least ten times. The rearrangement links TRBV12-3 or TRBV12-4 to TRBJ1-4, with D maybe TRBD1 (6 bases). The CDR3 has 15 amino acids. V dropped 6 bases and J dropped 7 bases, with 18 bases sitting between them. CDR3 nucleotide sequence: TGTGCCAGCAGGCCGGGACAACAAAGGGGTGAAAAACTGTTTTTT. Its translation: CASRPGQQRGEKLFF.

This clone was found many times. This rearrangement joins TRBV19 to TRBJ2-5, with D possibly being TRBD1 (6 bases). V was trimmed by 7 bases and J by 5 bases, leaving 8 bases between them. CDR1 LNHDA and CDR2 SQIVND come from the germline V gene (reference sequence). CDR3 length equals 11 residues. CDR3 amino acids: CASKRGETQYF. The CDR3 DNA reads as TGTGCCAGTAAAAGGGGGGAGACCCAGTACTTC.

This clone showed up many times. This chain connects TRBV6-1 to TRBJ1-5, with a possible D match to TRBD1 (6 bases). The CDR3 covers 13 residues. Trimming shortened V by 6 bases and J by 2 bases, and 8 bases separated the two germline ends. Germline-derived CDR1 and CDR2 are MNHNS and SASEGT. CDR3 protein: CASRQGGNQPQHF. DNA of the CDR3: TGTGCCAGCAGACAGGGAGGCAATCAGCCCCAGCATTTT.

This clone was recorded many times. V and J are TRBV19 and TRBJ2-3; 11 bases match TRBD2. The ends lost 5 bases at V and 4 bases at J; junction bases unmatched: 5. From germline, CDR1 is LNHDA and CDR2 SQIVND (reference sequence). The CDR3 contains 15 residues. CDR3 sequence: CASSRGLAAPDTQYF. As DNA, the CDR3 is TGTGCCAGTAGTCGGGGACTAGCGGCCCCAGATACGCAGTATTTT.

This clone was seen many times. The chain uses TRBV20-1 and TRBJ2-1; 10 bases agree with TRBD1. Per the germline V gene, CDR1 is DFQATT and CDR2 is SNEGSKA (reference sequence). The V and J ends lost 5 bases and 7 bases, in that order; junction bases with no gene match: 11. The CDR3 loop spans 15 amino acids. The CDR3 loop is CSAENRDRGRNEQFF. CDR3 coding DNA: TGCAGTGCTGAAAACCGGGACAGGGGTAGGAATGAGCAGTTCTTC.

This clone appeared many times. This chain joins TRBV3-1 and TRBJ2-7; TRBD2 agrees at 14 bases. The CDR3 is 17 amino acids. The germline gives CDR1 LGHDT, CDR2 YNNKEL (reference sequence). The junction had 7 bases not matched to a gene; V was cut back by 3 bases and J by 3 bases. The CDR3 protein is CASSQAPGLAGDYEQYF. CDR3 nucleotide sequence: TGTGCCAGCAGCCAGGCACCGGGACTAGCGGGAGACTACGAGCAGTACTTC.

The CDR3 sequence is CASSLADRVYEQYF. The CDR3 nucleotides read TGTGCCAGCAGCTTGGCGGACAGGGTTTACGAGCAGTACTTC. V gene TRBV5-6 combines with J gene TRBJ2-7; 8 bases are shared with TRBD1. V gave up 0 bases and J gave up 4 bases; unmatched junction bases: 3. The V gene's germline CDR1 is SGHDT and CDR2 YYEEEE. The CDR3 loop spans 14 amino acids.

This clone was counted a few times. The chain has TRBV20-1 and TRBJ1-2; D is possibly TRBD1 (6 bases). The CDR3 runs to 14 residues. Germline-derived CDR1 and CDR2 are DFQATT and SNEGSKA (reference sequence). The germline V and J ends were trimmed by 8 bases and 8 bases, with 24 bases remaining between them. CDR3 nucleotide sequence: TGCAGTCCGAAGTGGGGGTGGGGGGCGCCCGGCTACACCTTC. Protein: CSPKWGWGAPGYTF.

This clone was recorded a few times. A read error is possible here, since a much larger clone lies one base away. The chain recombines TRBV7-6 with TRBJ1-1; no definite D call. V lost 2 bases to trimming and J lost 2 bases, with 6 bases between them. From germline, CDR1 is SGHVS and CDR2 FNYEAQ. CDR3 length: 13 amino acids. The CDR3 bases are TGTGCCAGCAGCTTACATGACAACACTGAAGCTTTCTTT. Amino acids: CASSLHDNTEAFF.

Points on this clone: A read error may be the cause here, since a much bigger clone is one base away. The V and J genes are TRBV19 and TRBJ2-1; 13 bases fit TRBD2. In germline, CDR1 is LNHDA, CDR2 SQIVND (reference sequence). The CDR3 is 18 amino acids. CDR3 DNA: TGTGCCAGTAGTATATCACTAGCGGGAGGGAGCTCCTACAATGGGCAGTTCTTC. The encoded protein is CASSISLAGGSSYNGQFF.

In this sample, this clone turned up many times. The rearrangement uses TRBV7-7 and TRBJ2-1; 9 positions agree with TRBD2. CDR1 and CDR2 (germline): SSHAT, FNYEAQ (reference sequence). This CDR3 has 15 residues. This CDR3 reads CASGGLKSSYNEQFF. The CDR3, as DNA: TGTGCTAGCGGGGGACTCAAGAGCTCCTACAATGAGCAGTTCTTC.

There are many counts of this clone. V and J are TRBV12-5 and TRBJ2-3, with D maybe TRBD2 (5 bases). Germline CDR1 reads LGHNT; CDR2 reads FRNRAP. V lost 7 bases to trimming and J lost 6 bases, with 23 bases between them. The CDR3 extends over 16 amino acids. CDR3 coding DNA: TGTGCTAGTGAAGGTAGGTCACTAGAGGTGGGGGATACGCAGTATTTT. Protein sequence: CASEGRSLEVGDTQYF.

Comment on this clone: The junction departs from germline at one end; a sequencing error may be responsible. In DNA form, the CDR3 reads TGTGCCAGCAGTTCGCCCCCCCGGGGGAAGAACTATGGCTACAGCTTC. Its protein is CASSSPPRGKNYGYSF. The chain couples TRBV6-2 or TRBV6-3 to TRBJ1-2; D might be TRBD1 (5 bases). The CDR3 sequence is 16 residues long. Germline assignment: CDR1 MNHEY and CDR2 SVGEGT.

Points on this clone: A much more abundant neighbour one base away suggests this may be a read error. The sample holds other DNA sequences that translate to the same CDR3. The chain recombines TRBV5-5 with TRBJ2-7, with 7 positions matching TRBD2. The germline gives CDR1 SGHKS, CDR2 YYEKEE (reference sequence). The V gene end was trimmed by 0 bases and the J gene end by 4 bases; junction bases not matched to a gene: 10. The CDR3 contains 16 residues. CDR3 loop: CASSLGLAGQPYEQYF. Here the CDR3 DNA reads TGTGCCAGCAGCTTGGGACTAGCTGGCCAGCCTTACGAGCAGTACTTC.

This clone was detected ten times or more. The identical CDR3 is also encoded by other nucleotide sequences in the sample. The genes are TRBV5-1 and TRBJ2-1; D is ambiguous. The V gene lost 0 bases and the J gene lost 10 bases, with 8 bases spanning the gap. In germline, CDR1 is SGHRS, CDR2 YFSETQ. CDR3 length: 12 amino acids. CDR3 DNA sequence: TGCGCCAGCAGCTTGGCCCCGGACGAGCAGTTCTTC. Translating it yields CASSLAPDEQFF.

Worth noting for this clone: A read error is possible here, since a much larger clone lies one base away. V and J are TRBV18 and TRBJ1-1, with D perhaps matching TRBD1 (5 bases). The ends were cut back, 5 bases at V and 4 bases at J, with 17 bases in the middle. Germline CDR1 KGHSH, CDR2 LQKENI. This CDR3 comprises 15 residues. CDR3 in DNA: TGTGCCAGCTCATCTCCCGGACATATTAGCACTGAAGCTTTCTTT. Translating it yields CASSSPGHISTEAFF.

This clone has ten or more counts. The J gene is TRBJ1-1, the V gene TRBV15; a weak D match, TRBD1 (5 bases). Trimming took 1 base from V and 4 from J, leaving 13 bases between them. Germline values: CDR1 LNHNV, CDR2 YYDKDF (reference sequence). The CDR3 length is 15 residues. CDR3 in amino acids: CATSRAGIGSTEAFF. The CDR3 bases are TGTGCCACCAGCAGAGCAGGGATCGGGAGCACTGAAGCTTTCTTT. Combining the CDR3 with reference TRBV15 and TRBJ1-1 gives the whole variable domain DAMVIQNPRYQVTQFGKPVTLSCSQTLNHNVMYWYQQKSSQAPKLLFHYYDKDFNNEADTPDNFQSRRPNTSFCFLDIRSPGLGDTAMYLCATSRAGIGSTEAFFGQGTRLTVV.

The chain joins TRBV14 to TRBJ2-7; perhaps TRBD1 as D (6 bases). V was pared by 6 bases and J by 5 bases, with 14 bases between. CDR3 length equals 13 residues. Germline-derived CDR1 and CDR2 are SGHDN and FVKESK. The CDR3 loop reads CASRQPRGHEQYF. CDR3 DNA: TGTGCCAGCAGACAGCCCAGGGGACACGAGCAGTACTTC.

This clone has ten or more counts. The V call is TRBV28, the J call TRBJ1-2; D unresolved. The length of the CDR3 is 13 residues. Germline V lookup: CDR1 MDHEN, CDR2 SYDVKM. V was clipped by 6 bases and J by 5 bases, with 13 bases between them. CDR3 in amino acids: CASSSDGIYGYTF. Here the CDR3 DNA reads TGTGCCAGCAGCTCGGACGGGATTTATGGCTACACCTTC.

Comments on this clone: A much larger clone is a single base away; this may be a read error. The rearrangement links TRBV5-4 to TRBJ2-1, with 10 bases aligning to TRBD1. Germline lookup yields CDR1 SGHNT and CDR2 YYREEE (reference sequence). The CDR3 sequence is 16 residues long. V was clipped by 1 base and J by 5 bases; unmatched bases: 6. CDR3 DNA: TGTGCCAGCAGCTTGCTTCTCGGGACAGGGGACAATGAGCAGTTCTTC. It encodes CASSLLLGTGDNEQFF.

In this sample, this clone turned up many times. The chain combines TRBV20-1 with TRBJ2-7; D perhaps matches TRBD1 (6 bases). Deletions cut 2 bases from V and 2 bases from J, with 13 bases between. The CDR3 extends over 14 amino acids. Germline values: CDR1 DFQATT, CDR2 SNEGSKA (reference sequence). The CDR3 sequence: CSARPGTPAYEQYF. The CDR3 nucleotides are TGCAGTGCTAGACCCGGGACACCGGCCTACGAGCAGTACTTC.